The rows below give T cell receptor beta chains drawn from one sample of a study of blood T cell repertoires in COVID-19. The assay was immunoSEQ multiplex PCR, and TCRdb's table has in-frame clones only and misses some. This sample yields 40,000 to 55,000 clones, of which around four fifths are seen a single time; around 4.9% belongs to the top ten. Material: peripheral blood. The receptors here all came from a human donor in a cohort sampled during active COVID-19. CDR3s include the opening cysteine and the closing phenylalanine or tryptophan. The order of the fields is J gene, D gene, V gene, CDR3 DNA, CDR3 protein. D genes are given only for firm matches.

J gene: TRBJ1-6; D gene: .; V gene: TRBV5-6; CDR3 DNA: TGTGCCAGCAGCTCACTAATTTCACCCCTCCACTTT; CDR3 protein: CASSSLISPLHF
J gene: TRBJ2-5; D gene: TRBD1; V gene: TRBV6-5; CDR3 DNA: TGTGCCAGCAGTTACGTCGGACAGGGGGCGGCTGAGACCCAGTACTTC; CDR3 protein: CASSYVGQGAAETQYF
J gene: TRBJ2-3; D gene: TRBD2; V gene: TRBV7-6; CDR3 DNA: TGTGCCAGCAGCCCCATGACTAGCGGGGGTAGCACAGATACGCAGTATTTT; CDR3 protein: CASSPMTSGGSTDTQYF
J gene: TRBJ2-7; D gene: TRBD1; V gene: TRBV2; CDR3 DNA: TGTGCCAGCAGTCCGCCCCCGCCAGGGGGCTTCTACGAGCAGTACTTC; CDR3 protein: CASSPPPPGGFYEQYF
J gene: TRBJ2-3; D gene: .; V gene: TRBV4-1; CDR3 DNA: TGCGCCAGCAGCCAAGGGCGGCGGGTGGATACGCAGTATTTT; CDR3 protein: CASSQGRRVDTQYF
J gene: TRBJ2-2; D gene: .; V gene: TRBV5-1; CDR3 DNA: TGCGCCAGCAGCTCACAGGGGCGGGGGAACACCGGGGAGCTGTTTTTT; CDR3 protein: CASSSQGRGNTGELFF
J gene: TRBJ2-7; D gene: .; V gene: TRBV19; CDR3 DNA: TGTGCCAGTAGTCAAAATTCAGAGGGCCTCCCCTACTACGAGCAGTACTTC; CDR3 protein: CASSQNSEGLPYYEQYF
J gene: TRBJ2-1; D gene: .; V gene: TRBV19; CDR3 DNA: TGTGCCAGTCGATTACAGGGCGAAGGTGAGCAGTTCTTC; CDR3 protein: CASRLQGEGEQFF
J gene: TRBJ2-2; D gene: .; V gene: TRBV2; CDR3 DNA: TGTGCCAGCAGCGTCCGACGGGGGAAAAACACCGGGGAGCTGTTTTTT; CDR3 protein: CASSVRRGKNTGELFF
J gene: TRBJ2-3; D gene: TRBD2; V gene: TRBV4-2; CDR3 DNA: TGTGCCAGCAGTGGAGCGGGGGGGCCAACAGATACGCAGTATTTT; CDR3 protein: CASSGAGGPTDTQYF
J gene: TRBJ2-6; D gene: .; V gene: TRBV7-2; CDR3 DNA: TGTGCCAGCAGCCCTGACCTGGCTAGCGTGCACTCTGGGGCCAACGTCCTGACTTTC; CDR3 protein: CASSPDLASVHSGANVLTF
J gene: TRBJ2-1; D gene: TRBD2; V gene: TRBV6-1; CDR3 DNA: TGTGCCAGCAGTGAAGCAACTAGCGGGGCCCGGCGGTTCTTC; CDR3 protein: CASSEATSGARRFF
J gene: TRBJ1-1; D gene: .; V gene: TRBV29-1; CDR3 DNA: TGCAGCGTCACAGAGGTGGAGGGAGGGATCGCTGAAGCTTTCTTT; CDR3 protein: CSVTEVEGGIAEAFF
J gene: TRBJ2-3; D gene: TRBD2; V gene: TRBV9; CDR3 DNA: TGTGCCAGCAGCTTCCGACTAGCGGGGGGATTTGATACGCAGTATTTT; CDR3 protein: CASSFRLAGGFDTQYF